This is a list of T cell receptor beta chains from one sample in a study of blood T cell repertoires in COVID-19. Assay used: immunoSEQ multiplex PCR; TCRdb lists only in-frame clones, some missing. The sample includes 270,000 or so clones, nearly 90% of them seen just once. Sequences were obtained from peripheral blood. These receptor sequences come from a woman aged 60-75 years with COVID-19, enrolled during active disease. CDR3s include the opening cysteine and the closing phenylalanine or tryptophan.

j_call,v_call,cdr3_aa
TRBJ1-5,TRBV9,CASSGTGSNQPQHF
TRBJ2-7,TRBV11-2,CASSLGYWASSYEQYF
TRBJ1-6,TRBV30,CAWSVLRGRNSPLHF
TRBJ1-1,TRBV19,CASKVGRGTEAFF
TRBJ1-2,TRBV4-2,CASSQDAGGDYGYTF
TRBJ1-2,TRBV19,CASWGGDLYGYTF
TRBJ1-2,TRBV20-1,CSAREDRDYTF
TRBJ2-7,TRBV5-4,CASSLAGTPKPEQYF
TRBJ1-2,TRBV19,CASGGQLYGYTF
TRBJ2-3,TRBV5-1,CASSSGTASSTDTQYF
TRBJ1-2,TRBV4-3,CASSQSVARSYGYTF
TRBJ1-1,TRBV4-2,CASSQYVRQGIMGTEAFF
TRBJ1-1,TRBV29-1,CSVVLGTAKTEAFF
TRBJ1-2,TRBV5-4,CASSLEQDGYTF
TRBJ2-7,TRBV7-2,CASSLTLAGGPEQYF
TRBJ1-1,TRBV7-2,CASSPIVGRNTEAFF
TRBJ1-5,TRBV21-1,CASSKEKGHGENQPQHF
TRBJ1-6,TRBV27,CASTDHGEYSPLHF
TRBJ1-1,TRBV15,CATSRGMGQGNTEAFF
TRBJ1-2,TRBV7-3,CASSSTRSTVDYGYTF
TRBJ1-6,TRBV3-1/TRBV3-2,CASSSAAGKYNSPLHF
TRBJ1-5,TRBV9,CASSPRYGQPQHF
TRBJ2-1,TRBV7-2,CASSSTGVIYNEQFF
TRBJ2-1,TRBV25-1,CASSESGFSYNEQFF
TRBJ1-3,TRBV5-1,CASRPGQGRNTIYF
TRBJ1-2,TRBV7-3,CASSLTQGGVGGYTF
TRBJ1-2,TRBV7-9,CASSLLTRRGGYTF
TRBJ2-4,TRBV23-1,CASSTAGQIAKNIQYF
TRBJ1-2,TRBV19,CASSITQGSYGYTF
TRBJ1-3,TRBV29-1,CSAETGAGNTIYF
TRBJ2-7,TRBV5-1,CASSLKFKDRETYEQYF
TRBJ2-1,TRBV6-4,CASSEGGGTYNEQFF
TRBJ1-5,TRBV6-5,CASRQGINQPQHF
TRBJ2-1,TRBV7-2,CASSPRTSGAYNEQFF
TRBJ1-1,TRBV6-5,CASSPPGGLNTEAFF
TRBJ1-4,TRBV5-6,CASSLRQGAANEKLFF
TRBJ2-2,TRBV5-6,CASSLLGQGPGELFF
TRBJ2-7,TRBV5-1,CASSFNYYEQYF
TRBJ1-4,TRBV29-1,CSVSRRGVNEKLFF
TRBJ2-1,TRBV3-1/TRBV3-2,CASSQDPLGGNEQFF
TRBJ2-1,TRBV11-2,CASSLQGAGAYNEQFF
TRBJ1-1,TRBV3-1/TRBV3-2,CASSQDFGRGTEAFF
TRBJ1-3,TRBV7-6,CASSLVQGGNTIYF
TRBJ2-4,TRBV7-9,CASSPSTGAAKNIQYF
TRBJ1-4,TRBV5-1,CASSQRQGSNEKLFF
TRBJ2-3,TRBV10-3,CAISESSSGGADTQYF
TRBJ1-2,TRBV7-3,CASSLRGTSLGGYTF
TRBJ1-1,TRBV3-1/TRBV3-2,CASSQALRTGMNTEAFF
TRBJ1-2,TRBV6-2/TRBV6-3,CASSRPRDRLNGYTF
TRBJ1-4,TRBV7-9,CASSSTGFTNEKLFF
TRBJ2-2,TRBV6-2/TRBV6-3,CASSYGQGSNTGELFF
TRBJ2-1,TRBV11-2,CASSLFRLAGDNEQFF
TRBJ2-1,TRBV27,CAGSYQGGGEQFF